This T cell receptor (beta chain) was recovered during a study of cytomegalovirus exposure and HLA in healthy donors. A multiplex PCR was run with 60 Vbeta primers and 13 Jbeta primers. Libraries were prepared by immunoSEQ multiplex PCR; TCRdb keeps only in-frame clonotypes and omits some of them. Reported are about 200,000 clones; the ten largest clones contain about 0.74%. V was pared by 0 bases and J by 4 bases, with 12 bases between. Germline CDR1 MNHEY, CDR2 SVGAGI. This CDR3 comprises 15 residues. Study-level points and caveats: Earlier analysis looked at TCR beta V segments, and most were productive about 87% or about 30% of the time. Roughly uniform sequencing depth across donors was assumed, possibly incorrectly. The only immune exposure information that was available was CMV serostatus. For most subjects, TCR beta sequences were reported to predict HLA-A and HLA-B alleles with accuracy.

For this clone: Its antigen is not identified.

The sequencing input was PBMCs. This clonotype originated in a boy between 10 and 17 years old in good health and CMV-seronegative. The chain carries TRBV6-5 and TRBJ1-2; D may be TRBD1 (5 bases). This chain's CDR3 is CASSYSDYDSYGYTF. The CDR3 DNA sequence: TGTGCCAGCAGTTACTCGGACTACGACAGCTATGGCTACACCTTC.